The rows below give T cell receptor beta chains drawn from one sample of a study of regulatory T cells in long-lasting Graves disease. In TCRdb, the multiplex PCR reads were re-called with MiXCR into one record per CDR3 protein. In the table there are hundreds of thousands of distinct CDR3 sequences, 15% to 18% of which are singletons. The sequencing here drew on peripheral blood mononuclear cells (PBMCs), taken at new diagnosis, from a patient treated with antithyroid drugs. These receptors were taken from a female donor with Graves disease. CDR3s include the opening cysteine and the closing phenylalanine or tryptophan. The D gene is left open where the match is weak. Only part of the rows carry a size: once, few, many, or a class if the clone is expanded.

size,D,V,J,DNA,CDR3
many,.,TRBV3-1,TRBJ1-2,TGTGCCAGCAGCCACCGTTCGGGCAACTATGGCTACACCTTC,CASSHRSGNYGYTF
many,.,TRBV6-1,TRBJ1-3,TGTGCCAGCAGTCCAGACAGGTCTGGTGGAAACACCATATATTTT,CASSPDRSGGNTIYF
.,TRBD1,TRBV25-1,TRBJ1-2,TGTGCCAGCAGCAGAGGGGACAGGGTGGGGGGCTACACCTTC,CASSRGDRVGGYTF
many,.,TRBV4-1,TRBJ1-1,TGCGCCAGCAGCCAAGGGTATTCTCCGGGACTGGGCACTGAAGCTTTCTTT,CASSQGYSPGLGTEAFF
.,TRBD1,TRBV6-1,TRBJ1-2,TGTGCCAGCAGTGTGACAGGGAGCTTC,CASSVTGSF
many,TRBD1,TRBV19,TRBJ1-2,TGTGCCAGTACCAAGGACAGGCATGGCTACACCTTC,CASTKDRHGYTF
many,.,TRBV29-1,TRBJ1-5,TGCAGTGTGTCTGTGACGGAGGGACGACCCCAGCATTTT,CSVSVTEGRPQHF
few,TRBD2,TRBV10-2,TRBJ2-1,TGCGCCAGCAGTGCTCCGGGACTAGCGGGGGGGAGTCCGCACAATGAGCAGTTCTTC,CASSAPGLAGGSPHNEQFF
.,TRBD2,TRBV11-3,TRBJ2-7,TGTGCCAGCAGCTTGACTAGCAAGGGCTCCTACGAGCAGTACTTC,CASSLTSKGSYEQYF
many,.,TRBV2,TRBJ2-3,TGTGCCAGCAGTGAGGGGGGAAGGTCTTTGGATACGCAGTATTTT,CASSEGGRSLDTQYF
many,.,TRBV4-1,TRBJ2-3,TGCGCCAGCAGCCAACCCGGAGGCACAGATACGCAGTATTTT,CASSQPGGTDTQYF
many,.,TRBV7-9,TRBJ2-2,TGTGCCAGCAGCCCCCCAGGGAACGGGGAGCTGTTTTTT,CASSPPGNGELFF
.,.,TRBV4-1,TRBJ2-7,TGCGCCAGCAGCCCTCGGTCGGGTCCCTACGAGCAGTACTTC,CASSPRSGPYEQYF
many,.,TRBV3-1,TRBJ1-5,TGTGCCAGCAGCCCTTCAGGCACAGTTAGCAATCAGCCCCAGCATTTT,CASSPSGTVSNQPQHF
few,.,TRBV7-2,TRBJ2-5,TGTGCCAGCAGCTTAAGGGAAGGAGAGACCCAGTACTTC,CASSLREGETQYF
many,.,TRBV6-5,TRBJ2-2,TGTGCCAGCAGTTACTACAAGTATTCCGGGGAGCTGTTTTTT,CASSYYKYSGELFF
few,TRBD2,TRBV20-1,TRBJ2-7,TGCAGTGCTATACCAGCGGGGGGGCGTTTGCACGAGCAGTACTTC,CSAIPAGGRLHEQYF
few,.,TRBV10-2,TRBJ1-2,TGCGCCAGCATCTCACCAGGTCAGAGTCCCTATGGCTACGCCTTC,CASISPGQSPYGYAF
few,.,TRBV7-9,TRBJ1-3,TGTGCCAGCAGCCCCGAAGGGGTCCATGGAAACACCATATATTTT,CASSPEGVHGNTIYF
many,TRBD1,TRBV4-3,TRBJ1-1,TGCGCCAGCAGCCCGCAGGGGGCCCCGACGTATGAAGCTTTCTTT,CASSPQGAPTYEAFF
many,.,TRBV4-1,TRBJ1-5,TGCGCCAGCAGAGTCAGGGGAAGGAGCAATCAGCCCCAGCATTTT,CASRVRGRSNQPQHF
many,TRBD2,TRBV6-5,TRBJ2-7,TGTGCCAGCAGTTACTCGATCCGTCCCACTAAGCGGGGGGCGGACGAGCAGTACTTC,CASSYSIRPTKRGADEQYF
.,TRBD1,TRBV29-1,TRBJ1-1,TGCAGCGTCGGAGGGGGCTGGGGGATGAACACTGAAGCTTTCTTT,CSVGGGWGMNTEAFF
many,TRBD1,TRBV5-1,TRBJ1-1,TGCGCCAGCAGCTCCGACAGGGTCACTGAAGCTTTCTTT,CASSSDRVTEAFF
many,.,TRBV29-1,TRBJ2-3,TGCAGCGTTGATCCAACAGCGTTTTCCACAGATACGCAGTATTTT,CSVDPTAFSTDTQYF
many,.,TRBV7-2,TRBJ1-5,TGTGCCAGCAGCTTCCGGGGAGACAGCAGCCCTAGCAATCAGCCCCAGCATTTT,CASSFRGDSSPSNQPQHF
few,.,TRBV12-3/TRBV12-4,TRBJ2-1,TGTGCCAGCAGTCCCCTACAGGGAGGTGAGCAGTTCTTC,CASSPLQGGEQFF
few,.,TRBV7-2,TRBJ1-1,TGTGCCAGCCAATACCACGGAATGAACGCTGAAGCTTTCTTT,CASQYHGMNAEAFF
.,TRBD1,TRBV28,TRBJ1-5,TGTGCCAGCAGTCCCCTGGGACAGGTTAATCAGCCCCAGCATTTT,CASSPLGQVNQPQHF
many,.,TRBV20-1,TRBJ1-1,TGCATTGTGGGGAGGGGGACTGAAGCTTTCTTT,CIVGRGTEAFF
many,.,TRBV28,TRBJ2-5,TGTGCCAGCAGTTTAGCAGGGTTTGGGGAGACCCAGTACTTC,CASSLAGFGETQYF
few,TRBD1,TRBV2,TRBJ1-1,TGTGCCAGACAGGGGGCCAACACTGAAGCTTTCTTT,CARQGANTEAFF
few,TRBD1,TRBV24-1,TRBJ2-2,TGTGCCACCAGTGATCGAACGTGGACAGGGGGGTTCGCCGGGGAGCTGTTTTTT,CATSDRTWTGGFAGELFF
many,.,TRBV12-3/TRBV12-4,TRBJ2-5,TGTGCCAGCAGACCACATGAGGGGGGAGATGAGACCCAGTACTTC,CASRPHEGGDETQYF
many,TRBD2,TRBV5-6,TRBJ2-7,TGTGCCAGCAGCTTGGTAGTTTTTCGAAGCGGGGCCGCGCGGTCCTACGAGCAGTACTTC,CASSLVVFRSGAARSYEQYF
many,.,TRBV20-1,TRBJ1-1,TGCAGGGTCCAACAACCCCAGGGTCGAGAAGCTTTCTTT,CRVQQPQGREAFF
.,TRBD2,TRBV9,TRBJ2-3,TGTGCCAGCAGCGTAGAAATCGGGATAGCTAGCGGGGGCCTCGGGAGCACAGATACGCAGTATTTT,CASSVEIGIASGGLGSTDTQYF
many,.,TRBV12-3/TRBV12-4,TRBJ2-7,TGTGCCAGCAGTTTACTGGAGTGGGCTGACGAGCAGTACTTC,CASSLLEWADEQYF
many,TRBD1,TRBV6-2/TRBV6-3,TRBJ1-2,TGTGCCAGCACCAGGACAGGGGGCAGTGGCTACACCTTC,CASTRTGGSGYTF
many,TRBD2,TRBV20-1,TRBJ2-1,TGCAGTGCCCCACCCCGGACTAGCGGGAGGGGTTACAATGAGCAGTTCTTC,CSAPPRTSGRGYNEQFF
many,.,TRBV6-2/TRBV6-3,TRBJ2-7,TGTGCCAGCAGTTACACGGCAGGGCCCTACGAGCAGTACTTC,CASSYTAGPYEQYF
few,.,TRBV20-1,TRBJ2-5,TGCAGTGCGGTCCCCTTGCGGGAGACCCAGTACTTC,CSAVPLRETQYF
.,.,TRBV20-1,TRBJ2-3,TGCAGTGCTAGAGATGGGAGGAGCACAGATACGCAGTATTTT,CSARDGRSTDTQYF
.,.,TRBV19,TRBJ1-1,TGTGCCAGTAGTATCCGGGGAGCTGAAGCTTTCTTT,CASSIRGAEAFF